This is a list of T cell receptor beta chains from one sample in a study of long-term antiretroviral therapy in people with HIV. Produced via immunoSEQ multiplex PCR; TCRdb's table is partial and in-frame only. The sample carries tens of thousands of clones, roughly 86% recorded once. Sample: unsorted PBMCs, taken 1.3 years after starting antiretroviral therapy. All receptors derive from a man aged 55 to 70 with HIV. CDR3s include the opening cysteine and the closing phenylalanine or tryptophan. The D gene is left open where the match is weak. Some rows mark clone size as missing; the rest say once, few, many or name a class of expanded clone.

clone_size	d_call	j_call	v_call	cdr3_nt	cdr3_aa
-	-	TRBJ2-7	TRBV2	TGTGCCAGCAGTGAAGCGGGTAACGCTCCCCCCTACGAGCAGTACTTC	CASSEAGNAPPYEQYF
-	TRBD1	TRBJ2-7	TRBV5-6	TGTGCCAGCAGCCCGGGACAGGGCCACTACGAGCAGTACTTC	CASSPGQGHYEQYF
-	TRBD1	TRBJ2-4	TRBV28	TGTGCCAGCAGTTCGTATGGACAGGGTCTAGCCAAAAACATTCAGTACTTC	CASSSYGQGLAKNIQYF
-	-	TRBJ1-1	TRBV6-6	TGTGCCAGCAGTATCGGCAACACTGAAGCTTTCTTT	CASSIGNTEAFF
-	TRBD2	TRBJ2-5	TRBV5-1	TGCGCCAGCAGCTTCGGCGGGGGGAGGGAGACCCAGTACTTC	CASSFGGGRETQYF
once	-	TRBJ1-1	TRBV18	TGTGCCAGCTCATCTTTGACAGGTGGGACTGAAGCTTTCTTT	CASSSLTGGTEAFF
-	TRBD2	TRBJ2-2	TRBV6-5	TGTGCCAGCTGCGGACTAGCGGGCACCGGGGAGCTGTTTTTT	CASCGLAGTGELFF
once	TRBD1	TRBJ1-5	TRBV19	TGTGCCAGTAGTCGACGACAGGGCCGCGGGAATCAGCCCCAGCATTTT	CASSRRQGRGNQPQHF
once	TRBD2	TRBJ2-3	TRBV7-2	TGTGCCAGCAGCTTACTAGCGGTAGATACGCAGTATTTT	CASSLLAVDTQYF
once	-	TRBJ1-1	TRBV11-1	TGTGCCAGCAGCTTAGGGATGAACACTGAAGCTTTCTTT	CASSLGMNTEAFF
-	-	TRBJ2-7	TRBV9	TGTGCCAGCAGCGTAGCCCAGAGCTCCTACGAGCAGTACTTC	CASSVAQSSYEQYF
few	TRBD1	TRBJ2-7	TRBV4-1	TGCGCCAGCAGCCAAACCACCGGGACAGCGTACGAGCAGTACTTC	CASSQTTGTAYEQYF
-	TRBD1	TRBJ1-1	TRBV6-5	TGTGCCACGAAGCGGGACAGAATTAACACTGAAGCTTTCTTT	CATKRDRINTEAFF
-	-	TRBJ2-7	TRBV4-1	TGCGCCAGCAGCCAAGATCGTCGGGCCCATCGCTACGAGCAGTACTTC	CASSQDRRAHRYEQYF
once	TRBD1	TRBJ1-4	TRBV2	TGTGCCAGCAGAGACCAGTCCGAAGGGACAGGGGCCGAAAAACTGTTTTTT	CASRDQSEGTGAEKLFF
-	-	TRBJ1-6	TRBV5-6	TGTGCCAGCAGCTTAAGAACCTCACCCCTCCACTTT	CASSLRTSPLHF
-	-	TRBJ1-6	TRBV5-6	TGTGCCAGCAGCTTGGAGCCCGCCGAGGAGTCACCCCTCCACTTT	CASSLEPAEESPLHF
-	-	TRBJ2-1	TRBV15	TGTGCCACCAGCAGAGATTGGCCGGAGAGCTCCTACAATGAGCAGTTCTTC	CATSRDWPESSYNEQFF
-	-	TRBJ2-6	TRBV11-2	TGTGCCAGCAGCTTACAGGTCTCTGGGGCCAACGTCCTGACTTTC	CASSLQVSGANVLTF
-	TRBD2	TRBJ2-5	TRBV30	TGTGCCTGGAGTGTAATGACCCTAGCGGGGGGCCAAGAGACCCAGTACTTC	CAWSVMTLAGGQETQYF
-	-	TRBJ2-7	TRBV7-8	TGTGCCAGCAGCCCCCGGGACCTTCGTGAAGAGCAGTACTTC	CASSPRDLREEQYF
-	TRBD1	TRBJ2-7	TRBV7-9	TGTGCCAGCAGCTTCGGGGGAGGGACAGGGGTCTACGAGCAGTACTTC	CASSFGGGTGVYEQYF
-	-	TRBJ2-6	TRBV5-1	TGCGCCAGCAGCTTGGGCTCTGGGGCCAACGTCCTGACTTTC	CASSLGSGANVLTF
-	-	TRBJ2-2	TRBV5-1	TGCGCCAGCAGCTCCGGACTATCCTACAGCGGGGAGCTGTTTTTT	CASSSGLSYSGELFF
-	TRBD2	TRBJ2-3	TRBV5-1	TGCGCCAGCATGGCTAGCGGTCCAGATACGCAGTATTTT	CASMASGPDTQYF
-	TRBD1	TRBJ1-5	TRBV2	TGTGCCAGCCTAGACAGGGCTTATAGCAATCAGCCCCAGCATTTT	CASLDRAYSNQPQHF